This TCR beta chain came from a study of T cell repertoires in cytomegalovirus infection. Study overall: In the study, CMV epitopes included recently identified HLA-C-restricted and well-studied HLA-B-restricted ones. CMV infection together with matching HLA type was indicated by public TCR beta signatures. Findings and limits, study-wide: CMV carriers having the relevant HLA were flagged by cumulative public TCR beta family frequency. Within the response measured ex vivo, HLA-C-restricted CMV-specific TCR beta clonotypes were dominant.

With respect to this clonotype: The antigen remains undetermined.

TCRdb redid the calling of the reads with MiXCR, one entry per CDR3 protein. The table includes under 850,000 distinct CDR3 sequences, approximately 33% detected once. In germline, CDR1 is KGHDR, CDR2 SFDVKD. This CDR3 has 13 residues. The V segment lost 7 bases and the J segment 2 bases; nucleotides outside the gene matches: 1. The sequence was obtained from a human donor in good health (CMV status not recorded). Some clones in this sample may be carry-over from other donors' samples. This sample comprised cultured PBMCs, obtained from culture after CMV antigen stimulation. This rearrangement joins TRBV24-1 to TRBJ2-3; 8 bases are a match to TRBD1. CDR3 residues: CATRGQDTDTQYF. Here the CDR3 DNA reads TGTGCCACCAGGGGACAGGACACAGATACGCAGTATTTT.